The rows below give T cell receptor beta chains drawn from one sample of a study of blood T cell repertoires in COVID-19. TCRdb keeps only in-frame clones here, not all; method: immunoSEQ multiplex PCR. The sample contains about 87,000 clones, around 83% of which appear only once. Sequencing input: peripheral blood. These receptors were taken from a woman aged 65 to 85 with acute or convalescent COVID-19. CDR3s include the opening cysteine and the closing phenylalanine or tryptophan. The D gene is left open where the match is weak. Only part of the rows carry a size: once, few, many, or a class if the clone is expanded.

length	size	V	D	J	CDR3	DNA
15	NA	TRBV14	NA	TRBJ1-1	CASSYSSGQNTEAFF	TGTGCCAGCAGCTACTCCTCCGGACAAAACACTGAAGCTTTCTTT
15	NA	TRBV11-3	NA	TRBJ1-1	CASSLAAAAGTEAFF	TGTGCCAGCAGCTTAGCGGCGGCGGCTGGTACTGAAGCTTTCTTT
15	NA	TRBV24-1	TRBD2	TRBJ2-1	CATSDPGGPGNEQFF	TGTGCCACCAGTGATCCGGGGGGGCCGGGCAATGAGCAGTTCTTC
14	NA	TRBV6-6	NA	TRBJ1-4	CASTGHVENEKLFF	TGTGCCAGCACCGGACATGTGGAGAATGAAAAACTGTTTTTT
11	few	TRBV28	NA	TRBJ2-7	CASRTTYEQYF	TGTGCCAGCAGGACAACCTACGAGCAGTACTTC
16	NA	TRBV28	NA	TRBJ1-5	CASSSSGSFSNQPQHF	TGTGCCAGCAGTTCCTCCGGGTCTTTTAGCAATCAGCCCCAGCATTTT
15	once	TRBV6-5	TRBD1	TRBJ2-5	CASTGGAGGVETQYF	TGTGCCAGCACCGGAGGAGCAGGGGGCGTTGAGACCCAGTACTTC
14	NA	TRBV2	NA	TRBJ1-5	CASSVGYSNQPQHF	TGTGCCAGCAGTGTCGGTTATAGCAATCAGCCCCAGCATTTT
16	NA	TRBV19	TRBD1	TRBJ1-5	CARNPQGQSSNQPQHF	TGTGCCAGGAACCCACAGGGACAGAGCTCTAATCAGCCCCAGCATTTT
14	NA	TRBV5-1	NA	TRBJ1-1	CASSLPTANTEAFF	TGCGCCAGCAGCTTGCCAACAGCGAACACTGAAGCTTTCTTT
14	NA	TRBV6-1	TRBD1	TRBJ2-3	CASSEQGQTDTQYF	TGTGCCAGCAGTGAACAGGGACAGACAGATACGCAGTATTTT
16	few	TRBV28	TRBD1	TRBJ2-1	CASSPSGTGGYNEQFF	TGTGCCAGCAGTCCATCCGGGACAGGGGGTTACAATGAGCAGTTCTTC
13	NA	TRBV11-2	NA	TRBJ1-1	CASSLGLNTEAFF	TGTGCCAGCAGCTTAGGGCTTAACACTGAAGCTTTCTTT
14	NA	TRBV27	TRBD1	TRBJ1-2	CASSLGRGLHGYTF	TGTGCCAGCAGTTTGGGCAGGGGGCTGCATGGCTACACCTTC
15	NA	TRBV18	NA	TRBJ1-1	CASSPEGFGNTEAFF	TGTGCCAGCTCACCTGAGGGCTTCGGGAACACTGAAGCTTTCTTT
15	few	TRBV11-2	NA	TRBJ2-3	CASSLVGGSADTQYF	TGTGCCAGCAGCTTAGTTGGGGGGTCAGCAGATACGCAGTATTTT
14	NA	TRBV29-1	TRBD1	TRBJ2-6	CSVGQGTGANVLTF	TGCAGCGTTGGACAGGGGACTGGGGCCAACGTCCTGACTTTC
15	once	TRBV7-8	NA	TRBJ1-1	CASSSGRPLITEAFF	TGTGCCAGCAGCTCCGGGAGGCCCCTGATCACTGAAGCTTTCTTT
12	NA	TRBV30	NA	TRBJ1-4	CAWSNTGEKLFF	TGTGCCTGGAGTAATACAGGCGAAAAACTGTTTTTT
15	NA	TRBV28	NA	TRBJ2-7	CASSFLDGLSYEQYF	TGTGCCAGCAGTTTTCTGGACGGACTCTCCTACGAGCAGTACTTC
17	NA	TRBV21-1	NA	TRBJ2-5	CASSKGLLAGNQETQYF	TGTGCCAGCAGCAAGGGTCTTCTAGCGGGGAACCAAGAGACCCAGTACTTC
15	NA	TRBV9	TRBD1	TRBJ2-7	CASSVGGTGVYEQYF	TGTGCCAGCAGCGTAGGCGGGACAGGGGTATACGAGCAGTACTTC
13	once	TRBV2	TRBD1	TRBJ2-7	CASNRNTGTATSF	TGTGCCAGCAATCGAAACACCGGGACAGCTACCTCTTTC
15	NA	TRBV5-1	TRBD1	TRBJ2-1	CASSPTGETYHEQFF	TGCGCCAGCAGCCCGACAGGGGAGACGTACCATGAGCAGTTCTTC
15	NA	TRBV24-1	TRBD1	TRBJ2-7	CATSDSRDSSYEQYF	TGTGCCACCAGTGACTCCCGGGACAGTAGCTACGAGCAGTACTTC
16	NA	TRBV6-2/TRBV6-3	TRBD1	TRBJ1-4	CASSDPGTATNEKLFF	TGTGCCAGCAGCGACCCCGGGACAGCAACTAATGAAAAACTGTTTTTT
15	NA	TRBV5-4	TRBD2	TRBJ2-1	CASRLAGGLHNEQFF	TGTGCCAGCAGGTTAGCGGGGGGGCTTCACAATGAGCAGTTCTTC
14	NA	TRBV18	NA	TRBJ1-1	CASSIQEGSTEAFF	TGTGCCAGCTCAATCCAGGAGGGGAGCACTGAAGCTTTCTTT
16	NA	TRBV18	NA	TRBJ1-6	CASSPGQTQSGSPLHF	TGTGCCAGCTCACCAGGACAGACCCAAAGTGGGTCACCCCTCCACTTT